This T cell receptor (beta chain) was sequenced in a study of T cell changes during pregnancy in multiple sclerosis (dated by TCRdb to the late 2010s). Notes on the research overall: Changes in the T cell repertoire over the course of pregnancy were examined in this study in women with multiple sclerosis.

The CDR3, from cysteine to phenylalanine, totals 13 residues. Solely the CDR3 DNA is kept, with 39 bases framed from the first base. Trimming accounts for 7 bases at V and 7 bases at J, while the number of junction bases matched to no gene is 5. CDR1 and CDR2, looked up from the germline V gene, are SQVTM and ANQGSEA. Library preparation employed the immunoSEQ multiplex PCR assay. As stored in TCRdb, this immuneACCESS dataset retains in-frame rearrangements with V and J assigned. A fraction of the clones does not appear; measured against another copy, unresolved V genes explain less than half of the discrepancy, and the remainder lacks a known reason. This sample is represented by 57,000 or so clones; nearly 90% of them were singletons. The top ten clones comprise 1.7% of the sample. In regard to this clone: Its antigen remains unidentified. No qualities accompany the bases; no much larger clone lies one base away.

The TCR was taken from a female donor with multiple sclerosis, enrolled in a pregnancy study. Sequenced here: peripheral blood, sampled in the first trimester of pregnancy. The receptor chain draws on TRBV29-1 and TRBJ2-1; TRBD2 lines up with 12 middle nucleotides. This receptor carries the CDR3 CSGLAGDGNEQFF. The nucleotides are TGCAGCGGACTAGCGGGAGATGGGAATGAGCAGTTCTTC.